The 12 T cell receptor beta chains listed next were all sequenced from one sample in a study of blood T cell repertoires in COVID-19. Using immunoSEQ multiplex PCR, the repertoire was profiled, and TCRdb retains in-frame clones only, with some absent. This sample yields roughly 410,000 clones, of which roughly nine tenths are seen a single time; 1% to 1.5% belongs to the top ten. Sequencing was done on a sample of peripheral blood. These receptors came from a man in his forties with acute or convalescent COVID-19.

The chain is built from TRBV30 and TRBJ1-1; D is uncertain. V lost 0 bases and J 5 bases, leaving 7 bases between the germline ends. CDR3 length: 12 amino acids. Germline V gives CDR1 GTSNPN, CDR2 SVGIG (reference sequence). The CDR3 DNA reads as TGTGCCTGGAGTGTACTCGGGACTGAAGCTTTCTTT. This translates into CAWSVLGTEAFF.

This clone was detected only a few times. The V and J genes are TRBV5-4 and TRBJ1-1, with TRBD1 identical over 11 bases. With V trimmed by 2 bases and J by 5 bases, 5 bases remained unmatched. The CDR3 is made up of 15 amino acids. Germline V gene lookup returns CDR1 SGHNT and CDR2 YYREEE (reference sequence). The CDR3 reads CASSFMGQGGTEAFF. CDR3 nucleotides: TGTGCCAGCAGCTTCATGGGACAGGGGGGGACTGAAGCTTTCTTT.

The chain has TRBV10-3 and TRBJ2-1; 11 nucleotides match TRBD2. The CDR3 length is 17 residues. CDR1 and CDR2 from the germline V gene are ENHRY and SYGVKD. The J segment lost 8 bases and the V segment lost 0 bases, leaving 9 bases of the junction unmatched. The CDR3 DNA reads TGTGCCATCAGTGAGTCGATGACCCCGGGACTAGCGGATGAGCAGTTCTTC. It codes for CAISESMTPGLADEQFF.

V gene TRBV28 combines with J gene TRBJ2-1; D gene unclear. Germline assignment: CDR1 MDHEN and CDR2 SYDVKM. Trimming removed 3 bases at V and 3 bases at J, with 15 bases between. CDR3 length: 16 amino acids. The CDR3 region has the DNA TGTGCCAGCAGTTTGCGCCATAGGTCGGGCTACAATGAGCAGTTCTTC. As protein: CASSLRHRSGYNEQFF.

The chain couples TRBV28 to TRBJ2-1; 7 nucleotides agree with TRBD2. V lost 9 bases, J lost 10 bases, and 12 bases stayed unmatched. The CDR3 length is 13 residues. Germline CDR1 is MDHEN and CDR2 is SYDVKM. The CDR3 is CASRGLRAREQFF. CDR3 nucleotide sequence: TGTGCCAGTAGGGGACTAAGGGCCCGGGAGCAGTTCTTC.

The chain is built from TRBV11-2 and TRBJ2-1; 8 bases match TRBD1. V shed 8 bases and J 8 bases; nucleotides not matched to a gene: 14. This CDR3 has 15 residues. Germline V gene lookup returns CDR1 SGHAT and CDR2 FQNNGV. CDR3 sequence reads: CASQTTGQGGHEQFF. CDR3 DNA sequence: TGTGCCAGCCAAACGACAGGACAGGGCGGACATGAGCAGTTCTTC.

This clone was seen a few times. J is TRBJ1-3 and V is TRBV6-2 or TRBV6-3, with D unclear. This CDR3 has 15 residues. The ends were cut back, 0 bases at V and 0 bases at J, with 6 bases in the middle. Germline V CDR1 and CDR2: MNHEY, SVGEGT. Written as DNA, the CDR3 is TGTGCCAGCAGTTACTCGTCCCGCTCTGGAAACACCATATATTTT. It encodes CASSYSSRSGNTIYF.

The V gene is TRBV4-3, the J gene TRBJ1-3; unclear D gene. The CDR3 is 12 amino acids. CDR1 is LGHNA and CDR2 is YSLEER in the germline V gene. CDR3 DNA: TGCGCGGGGATGAGGGTTGGAAACACCATATATTTT. The encoded protein is CAGMRVGNTIYF.

The V call is TRBV10-3, the J call TRBJ1-5, with D perhaps matching TRBD1 (6 bases). CDR1 is ENHRY, CDR2 SYGVKD, per germline. V lost 4 bases to trimming and J lost 1 base, with 17 bases between them. The CDR3 is made up of 17 amino acids. For the CDR3, the DNA is TGTGCCATCAGTGGGACGCGGGGGGCTGGAAGCAATCAGCCCCAGCATTTT. Its translation is CAISGTRGAGSNQPQHF.

The rearrangement links TRBV5-4 to TRBJ2-1; 10 bases match TRBD1. Germline V lookup: CDR1 SGHNT, CDR2 YYREEE (reference sequence). The J segment lost 8 bases and the V segment lost 3 bases, leaving 5 bases of the junction unmatched. The length of the CDR3 is 14 residues. Here the CDR3 DNA reads TGTGCCAGCAGCTCGGGACAGGGGATGGATGAGCAGTTCTTC. It encodes CASSSGQGMDEQFF.

This chain connects TRBV28 to TRBJ2-7, with D perhaps TRBD1 (5 bases). The CDR3 is 15 amino acids. V lost 6 bases to trimming and J lost 6 bases, with 21 bases between them. Germline CDR1 is MDHEN and CDR2 is SYDVKM. The CDR3, as DNA: TGTGCCAGCAGGGACCGACAGTGGATAGGCGGCGAGCAGTACTTC. Amino acids: CASRDRQWIGGEQYF.

The rearrangement uses TRBV11-2 and TRBJ2-1, with TRBD1 identical over 8 bases. The V gene end was trimmed by 2 bases and the J gene end by 3 bases; junction bases not matched to a gene: 3. Germline CDR1 SGHAT, CDR2 FQNNGV. This CDR3 spans 15 amino acids. CDR3 amino acids: CASSLWGQDYNEQFF. The CDR3 nucleotides are TGTGCCAGCAGCTTATGGGGACAGGACTACAATGAGCAGTTCTTC.